The subject of this entry is one T cell receptor (beta chain). The sample is drawn from a study of blood T cell repertoires in COVID-19. V gave up 2 bases and J gave up 4 bases; unmatched junction bases: 7. This CDR3 spans 16 amino acids. In germline, CDR1 is MNHNS, CDR2 SASEGT. The table came from immunoSEQ multiplex PCR; TCRdb's copy has only in-frame clones and leaves some out. The data show approximately 120,000 clones, around 86% seen once. Sequences were obtained from peripheral blood. The V call is TRBV6-1, the J call TRBJ2-2; TRBD2 matches 7 bases. The TCR originated in a man older than 75 with active or convalescent COVID-19. The CDR3 reads CASSERIGTITGELFF. CDR3 sequence (DNA): TGTGCCAGCAGTGAAAGGATCGGGACTATCACCGGGGAGCTGTTTTTT.